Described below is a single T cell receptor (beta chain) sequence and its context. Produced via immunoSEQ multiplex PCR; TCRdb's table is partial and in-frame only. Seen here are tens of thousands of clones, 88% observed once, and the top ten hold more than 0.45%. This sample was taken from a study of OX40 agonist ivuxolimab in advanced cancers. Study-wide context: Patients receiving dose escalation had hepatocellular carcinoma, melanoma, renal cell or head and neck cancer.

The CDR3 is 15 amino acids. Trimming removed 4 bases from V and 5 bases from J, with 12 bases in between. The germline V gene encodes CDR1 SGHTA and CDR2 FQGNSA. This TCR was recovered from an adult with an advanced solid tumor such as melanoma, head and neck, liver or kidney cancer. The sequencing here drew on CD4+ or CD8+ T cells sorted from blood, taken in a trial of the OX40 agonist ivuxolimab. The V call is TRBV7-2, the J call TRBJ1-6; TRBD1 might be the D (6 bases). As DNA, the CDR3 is TGTGCCAGCAGCTCGACTACAGGGAATAATTCACCCCTCCACTTT. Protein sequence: CASSSTTGNNSPLHF.